One and the same sample provided the 11 T cell receptor beta chains below, sequenced in a study of T cells in Graves' hyperthyroidism and ophthalmopathy. TCR beta CDR3 regions were amplified from RNA. The TCR CDR3 first-round RT-PCR relied on the HTBI primer set. One entry per CDR3 protein results from TCRdb running MiXCR on the multiplex PCR reads. The sample consists of around 250,000 distinct CDR3 sequences, over 20% of them appearing once. The material sequenced was blood. These receptors were taken from a woman aged 40 to 55 with Graves' ophthalmopathy.

This clonotype was counted many times. The V and J genes are TRBV6-5 and TRBJ1-1; D remains ambiguous. The CDR3 has 15 amino acids. The germline V and J ends were trimmed by 7 bases and 0 bases, with 15 bases remaining between them. Looked up from germline, CDR1 is MNHEY and CDR2 is SVGAGI. CDR3 loop: CASNPHQDMNTEAFF. CDR3 DNA sequence: TGTGCCAGCAACCCTCATCAAGACATGAACACTGAAGCTTTCTTT.

This clonotype was counted at least ten times. The chain couples TRBV7-8 to TRBJ2-7, with D perhaps matching TRBD2 (5 bases). Trimming left V 4 bases short and J 2 bases short, with 15 bases between. This CDR3 has 15 amino acids. The germline gives CDR1 SGHVS, CDR2 FQNEAQ. In nucleotides, the CDR3 is TGTGCCAGCAGCTCTTATCGCGGGTCAACCTACGAGCAGTACTTC. Encoded protein: CASSSYRGSTYEQYF.

This clonotype has a count of ten or more. The chain carries TRBV20-1 and TRBJ1-5, with a weak D call TRBD1 (5 bases). In germline, CDR1 is DFQATT, CDR2 SNEGSKA (reference sequence). The CDR3 runs 12 residues. V lost 6 bases, J lost 10 bases, and 16 bases lay in between. The CDR3 DNA is TGCAGTGCCCCGGCAGGGAGTGAACCCCAGCATTTT. Its translation: CSAPAGSEPQHF.

The rearrangement links TRBV5-1 to TRBJ2-7; 11 bases align to TRBD1. The germline CDR1 and CDR2 sequences are SGHRS and YFSETQ. CDR3 length: 14 residues. Trimming took 4 bases from V and 5 from J; bases not matched to a gene: 5. The CDR3 coding sequence is TGCGCCAGCAGCAAAGGGACAGGGGGGAACGAGCAGTACTTC. It yields the protein CASSKGTGGNEQYF.

This clonotype was detected a few times. The V and J genes are TRBV6-5 and TRBJ2-7; TRBD2 agrees at 7 bases. J gave up 1 base and V 0 bases, and 6 bases lay outside the gene matches. Germline V gene data show CDR1 as MNHEY and CDR2 as SVGAGI. The CDR3 consists of 16 residues. DNA for the CDR3: TGTGCCAGCAGTTACTCGTTAGCGGGCCCTTCCTACGAGCAGTACTTC. It codes for CASSYSLAGPSYEQYF.

The chain couples TRBV29-1 to TRBJ1-2; TRBD1 agrees at 8 bases. The CDR3 runs 12 residues. In germline, CDR1 is SQVTM, CDR2 ANQGSEA. Trimming cost V 6 bases and J 7 bases; bases outside gene matches: 7. In nucleotides, the CDR3 is TGCAGCGTGGTTGACAGGGGTGGTGGCTACACCTTC. Its protein is CSVVDRGGGYTF.

In this sample, this clonotype turned up a few times. The chain combines TRBV2 with TRBJ2-2, with D tentatively TRBD1 (6 bases). Trimming left V 3 bases short and J 5 bases short, with 10 bases between. Germline assignment: CDR1 SNHLY and CDR2 FYNNEI. The CDR3 loop spans 14 amino acids. CDR3 sequence: CASSEGARTGELFF. CDR3 nucleotides: TGTGCCAGCAGTGAGGGGGCAAGGACCGGGGAGCTGTTTTTT.

This clonotype appeared many times. This chain links TRBV24-1 with TRBJ1-1, with 9 nucleotides matching TRBD1. The CDR3 has 14 residues. Losses at the gene ends were 7 bases for V and 1 base for J; bases not matched to a gene: 3. Germline-derived CDR1 and CDR2 are KGHDR and SFDVKD. CDR3 nucleotides: TGTGCCACCAGACAGGGGGCAACGAACACTGAAGCTTTCTTT. Protein sequence: CATRQGATNTEAFF.

The genes are TRBV7-2 and TRBJ2-5, with TRBD2 matching 8 bases. Germline V lookup: CDR1 SGHTA, CDR2 FQGNSA. With 3 bases clipped from V and 0 bases from J, the junction kept 3 bases outside the gene matches. The CDR3 is 15 residues long. This CDR3 reads CASSLSGGNQETQYF. The CDR3 DNA follows: TGTGCCAGCAGCTTGAGCGGGGGTAACCAAGAGACCCAGTACTTC. Using reference TRBV7-2 and TRBJ2-5 for the parts outside the CDR3, the full variable domain is GAGVSQSPSNKVTEKGKDVELRCDPISGHTALYWYRQSLGQGLEFLIYFQGNSAPDKSGLPSDRFSAERTGGSVSTLTIQRTQQEDSAVYLCASSLSGGNQETQYFGPGTRLLVL.

J is TRBJ2-7 and V is TRBV6-2 or TRBV6-3, with 8 nucleotides matching TRBD2. The CDR3 contains 15 residues. V shed 4 bases, J shed 1 base, and the junction held 6 bases outside the gene matches. Germline CDR1 reads MNHEY; CDR2 reads SVGEGT. CDR3 coding DNA: TGTGCCAGCAGTTTCGGAAGCGGGGGATCCTACGAGCAGTACTTC. Its translation: CASSFGSGGSYEQYF.

This clonotype was recorded only once. This chain uses TRBV11-2 with TRBJ1-1, with a weak D call TRBD1 (6 bases). CDR1 and CDR2 from the germline V gene are SGHAT and FQNNGV. V was pared by 1 base and J by 6 bases, with 12 bases between. CDR3 length: 14 residues. The CDR3 loop reads CASSLGGGFPEAFF. In DNA form, the CDR3 reads TGTGCCAGCAGCTTAGGGGGGGGCTTCCCTGAAGCTTTCTTT.